This T cell receptor (beta chain) was found in a study of blood T cell repertoires in COVID-19. Whole-study context: Samples representing acute and convalescent COVID-19 were sourced from the United States, Italy and Spain.

Authors' data handling: Reference gene primers were amplified, and this amplification served to estimate nucleated cell counts. Clones were read by immunoSEQ multiplex PCR, and TCRdb kept only the in-frame ones, dropping some. V and J calls and clone size are copied from that table; D and trimming were computed from the DNA. The sample has some 270,000 clones, roughly 84% seen once; the top ten hold 1.5%. V shed 6 bases, J shed 4 bases, and the junction held 5 bases outside the gene matches. CDR3 length: 13 residues. Sequencing was done on a sample of peripheral blood. The J gene is TRBJ2-5, the V gene TRBV12-3 or TRBV12-4; 7 bases align to TRBD1. The receptor's source is a woman between 35 and 50 years old who had recovered from COVID-19. CDR3 in DNA: TGTGCCAGCAGAAACAGGGGCCGAGAGACCCAGTACTTC. It is translated as CASRNRGRETQYF.